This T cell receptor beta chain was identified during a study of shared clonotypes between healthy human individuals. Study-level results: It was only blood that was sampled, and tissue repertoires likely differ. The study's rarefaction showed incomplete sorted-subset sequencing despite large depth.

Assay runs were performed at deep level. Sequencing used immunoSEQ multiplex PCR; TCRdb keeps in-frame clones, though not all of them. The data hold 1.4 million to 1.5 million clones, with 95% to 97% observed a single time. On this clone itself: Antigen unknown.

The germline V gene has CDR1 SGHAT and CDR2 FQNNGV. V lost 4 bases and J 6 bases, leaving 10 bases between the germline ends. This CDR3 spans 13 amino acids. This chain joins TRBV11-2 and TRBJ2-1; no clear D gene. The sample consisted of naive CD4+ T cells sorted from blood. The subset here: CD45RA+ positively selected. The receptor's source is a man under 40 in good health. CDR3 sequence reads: CASSSWAGNEQFF. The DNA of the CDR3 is TGTGCCAGCAGCTCATGGGCCGGCAATGAGCAGTTCTTC.